The next 20 T cell receptor beta chains were all read from a single sample in a study of blood T cell repertoires in COVID-19 (dated by TCRdb to the early 2020s). Library preparation employed the immunoSEQ multiplex PCR assay. TCRdb carries this immuneACCESS record with in-frame sequences only. Its versions omit some clonotypes, under half of them owing to an unresolved V gene in the studies checked, with the rest unexplained. For this sample there are fewer than 75,000 clones; roughly 79% appear just once. Jointly, the top ten make up 6.3% of the sample. The sample taken for sequencing was peripheral blood. These receptor sequences come from a woman aged 55 to 70 with acute or convalescent COVID-19.

This clone was picked up many times. V gene TRBV3-1 (or the pseudogene TRBV3-2) combines with J gene TRBJ1-1; D not certain. Germline CDR1 is LGHDT and CDR2 is YNNKEL (reference sequence). V was trimmed by 4 bases and J by 0 bases, leaving 6 bases between them. The CDR3 covers 13 residues. CDR3 nucleotides: TGTGCCAGCAGCCGGAGCCTGAACACTGAAGCTTTCTTT. Its translation: CASSRSLNTEAFF.

The gene calls are TRBV6-4 and TRBJ2-3; the D gene is possibly TRBD2 (6 bases). Trimming shortened V by 0 bases and J by 1 base, and 8 bases separated the two germline ends. This CDR3 contains 15 residues. The V gene's germline CDR1 is MRHNA and CDR2 SNTAGT. CDR3: CASSDSSGGTDTQYF. The DNA for the CDR3 is TGTGCCAGCAGTGACTCGTCGGGGGGCACAGATACGCAGTATTTT.

The chain is built from TRBV19 and TRBJ2-3; D is perhaps TRBD1 (5 bases). Trimming stripped 7 bases from V and 5 bases from J, with 13 bases between. In germline, CDR1 is LNHDA, CDR2 SQIVND (reference sequence). This CDR3 has 13 amino acids. As DNA, the CDR3 is TGTGCCAGTAACGATGGGGCAGGAGATACGCAGTATTTT. It encodes CASNDGAGDTQYF.

The rearrangement links TRBV28 to TRBJ2-7; D is perhaps TRBD1 (6 bases). V lost 3 bases and J 1 base, leaving 10 bases between the germline ends. Germline lookup yields CDR1 MDHEN and CDR2 SYDVKM. The CDR3 runs 14 residues. This chain's CDR3 is CASSFAGESYEQYF. The CDR3 nucleotides are TGTGCCAGCAGTTTTGCAGGGGAATCCTACGAGCAGTACTTC. Together with reference TRBV28 and TRBJ2-7, the CDR3 gives the full variable domain: DVKVTQSSRYLVKRTGEKVFLECVQDMDHENMFWYRQDPGLGLRLIYFSYDVKMKEKGDIPEGYSVSREKKERFSLILESASTNQTSMYLCASSFAGESYEQYFGPGTRLTVT.

This clone was counted only a few times. CDR3 sequence reads: CASSYSSQGGQETQYF. The CDR3, as DNA: TGTGCCAGCAGTTACTCCAGCCAGGGAGGCCAAGAGACCCAGTACTTC. The J gene is TRBJ2-5, the V gene TRBV6-5; the D gene is possibly TRBD2 (6 bases). Per germline, CDR1 MNHEY and CDR2 SVGAGI. There are 16 residues in the CDR3. V was cut by 0 bases and J by 1 base, with 12 bases left in between.

The chain is built from TRBV6-2 or TRBV6-3 and TRBJ2-7; 9 nucleotides align to TRBD1. V was pared by 6 bases and J by 5 bases, with 8 bases of the junction left unmatched. CDR3 length: 14 amino acids. Germline loops: CDR1 MNHEY, CDR2 SVGEGT. This CDR3 reads CASRYLTGGNEQYF. The CDR3 bases are TGTGCCAGCAGGTACCTGACAGGGGGGAACGAGCAGTACTTC.

CDR3 nucleotides: TGTGCCAGCAGGCAGGGCGGCAATCAGCCCCAGCATTTT. Encoded protein: CASRQGGNQPQHF. This sequence joins TRBV2 and TRBJ1-5; tentative D call: TRBD1 (5 bases). CDR1 is SNHLY and CDR2 is FYNNEI in the germline V gene. This CDR3 has 13 amino acids. V was pared by 6 bases and J by 2 bases, with 8 bases between. Full variable domain (rest looked up from reference TRBV2 and TRBJ1-5): EPEVTQTPSHQVTQMGQEVILRCVPISNHLYFYWYRQILGQKVEFLVSFYNNEISEKSEIFDDQFSVERPDGSNFTLKIRSTKLEDSAMYFCASRQGGNQPQHFGDGTRLSIL.

CDR3 loop: CASSQDLAGQETQYF. The DNA of the CDR3 is TGTGCCAGCAGCCAAGATCTAGCGGGCCAAGAGACCCAGTACTTC. The rearrangement joins TRBV3-1 (or the pseudogene TRBV3-2) to TRBJ2-5; 8 bases agree with TRBD2. The junction had 1 base not matched to a gene; V was cut back by 0 bases and J by 1 base. Germline V gives CDR1 LGHDT, CDR2 YNNKEL (reference sequence). CDR3 length: 15 amino acids.

The rearrangement joins TRBV7-9 to TRBJ2-7; no clear D gene. The V gene lost 1 base and the J gene lost 3 bases, with 10 bases spanning the gap. CDR3 size: 14 residues. Germline V CDR1 and CDR2: SEHNR, FQNEAQ (reference sequence). CDR3 residues: CASSLDGLNYEQYF. Here the CDR3 DNA reads TGTGCCAGCAGCTTAGATGGGCTGAACTACGAGCAGTACTTC.

This CDR3 is CASSFLTGGGEKLFF. DNA of the CDR3: TGTGCCAGCAGCTTTCTGACAGGGGGGGGTGAAAAACTGTTTTTT. The chain carries TRBV7-6 and TRBJ1-4, with 9 bases fitting TRBD1. This CDR3 region has 15 residues. V shed 3 bases and J 7 bases; nucleotides not matched to a gene: 6. The germline V gene encodes CDR1 SGHVS and CDR2 FNYEAQ. Based on the CDR3 plus reference TRBV7-6 and TRBJ1-4, the full variable domain is GAGVSQSPRYKVTKRGQDVALRCDPISGHVSLYWYRQALGQGPEFLTYFNYEAQQDKSGLPNDRFSAERPEGSISTLTIQRTEQRDSAMYRCASSFLTGGGEKLFFGSGTQLSVL.

The chain has TRBV7-3 and TRBJ2-7, with 7 bases identical to TRBD1. CDR1 and CDR2 from the germline V gene are SGHTA and FQGTGA. J gave up 0 bases and V 5 bases, and 4 bases lay outside the gene matches. CDR3 size: 14 residues. The DNA for the CDR3 is TGTGCCAGCAGCCAGACAGGGAGCTCCTACGAGCAGTACTTC. This gives the protein CASSQTGSSYEQYF.

V is TRBV9 and J is TRBJ1-2; the D gene is possibly TRBD1 (5 bases). The CDR3 consists of 14 residues. From germline, CDR1 is SGDLS and CDR2 YYNGEE. Trimming pared 5 bases from V and 8 bases from J, leaving 19 bases between. The CDR3 loop reads CASSSTPTGVGYTF. The CDR3 DNA sequence: TGTGCCAGCAGTTCGACCCCCACGGGGGTCGGCTACACCTTC.

V gene TRBV3-1 (or the pseudogene TRBV3-2) combines with J gene TRBJ2-3; the D is unclear. CDR3 length: 15 residues. The germline V and J ends were trimmed by 1 base and 0 bases, with 8 bases remaining between them. Per germline, CDR1 LGHDT and CDR2 YNNKEL (reference sequence). The CDR3 bases are TGTGCCAGCAGCCAAGGAGTACCAAGCACAGATACGCAGTATTTT. Translation: CASSQGVPSTDTQYF.

This CDR3 is CASRPAGTPFYNEQFF. CDR3 bases: TGTGCCAGCAGACCCGCCGGGACTCCTTTCTACAATGAGCAGTTCTTC. The chain carries TRBV28 and TRBJ2-1; possibly TRBD2 for D (6 bases). Germline CDR1 is MDHEN and CDR2 is SYDVKM. This CDR3 has 16 amino acids. The V gene lost 6 bases and the J gene lost 3 bases, with 18 bases spanning the gap.

The chain carries TRBV28 and TRBJ2-3; maybe TRBD1 (5 bases). This CDR3 is built from 14 residues. Germline V gives CDR1 MDHEN, CDR2 SYDVKM. Trimming took 4 bases from V and 1 from J, leaving 9 bases between them. CDR3 DNA: TGTGCCAGCAGTTCCACAGGAGGCACAGATACGCAGTATTTT. Amino acid sequence: CASSSTGGTDTQYF.

This sequence joins TRBV4-3 and TRBJ1-3, with D perhaps TRBD1 (5 bases). This CDR3 is 17 amino acids long. V was cut by 0 bases and J by 0 bases, with 12 bases left in between. Germline V lookup: CDR1 LGHNA, CDR2 YSLEER. CDR3 region: CASSQDSGLDSGNTIYF. CDR3 in DNA: TGCGCCAGCAGCCAAGATTCGGGACTGGACTCTGGAAACACCATATATTTT.

The chain combines TRBV5-4 with TRBJ1-2; D gene uncertain. V was clipped by 1 base and J by 6 bases, with 10 bases between them. Germline CDR1 SGHNT, CDR2 YYREEE (reference sequence). This CDR3 region has 13 residues. The CDR3 is CASSLRQVDGYTF. In nucleotides, the CDR3 is TGTGCCAGCAGCTTGAGGCAGGTCGATGGCTACACCTTC.

The chain joins TRBV2 to TRBJ1-1, with TRBD1 identical over 7 bases. Germline assignment: CDR1 SNHLY and CDR2 FYNNEI. Trimming cost V 6 bases and J 4 bases; bases outside gene matches: 8. There are 14 residues in the CDR3. CDR3 amino acids: CASSKQGLGTEAFF. CDR3 DNA sequence: TGTGCCAGCAGCAAACAGGGGTTAGGCACTGAAGCTTTCTTT.

The chain carries TRBV28 and TRBJ1-5, with a weak D call TRBD1 (5 bases). The CDR3 is 15 residues long. The germline V gene has CDR1 MDHEN and CDR2 SYDVKM. Deletions cut 7 bases from V and 6 bases from J, with 19 bases between. The chain's CDR3 is CASMGPASGSQPQHF. The CDR3 nucleotides read TGTGCCAGCATGGGGCCCGCCTCGGGTAGTCAGCCCCAGCATTTT.

This clone was observed a handful of times. This rearrangement joins TRBV4-2 to TRBJ1-3, with a tentative D call TRBD1 (5 bases). V shed 1 base and J shed 0 bases, with 19 bases lying between them. Germline V gene sequence: CDR1 LGHNA, CDR2 YNFKEQ. CDR3 length equals 19 residues. CDR3 loop: CASSQGMGRTASSGNTIYF. The CDR3 region has the DNA TGTGCCAGCAGCCAAGGGATGGGGCGCACCGCTTCCTCTGGAAACACCATATATTTT.